Following are 27 T cell receptor beta chains from one sample sequenced in a study of cytomegalovirus exposure and HLA in healthy donors. With 60 Vbeta and 13 Jbeta primers, the PCR was carried out. Clones were sequenced by immunoSEQ multiplex PCR, and TCRdb holds only the in-frame ones, with some missing. The table has over 150,000 clones, over 60% seen once; the top ten hold 4% to 5%. Input material: PBMCs. The receptor set was obtained from a young man in good health and CMV-seropositive.

V and J are TRBV5-4 and TRBJ2-2; D possibly corresponds to TRBD1 (6 bases). V lost 7 bases and J 1 base, leaving 8 bases between the germline ends. CDR3 length: 13 amino acids. Germline-derived CDR1 and CDR2 are SGHNT and YYREEE (reference sequence). CDR3 sequence reads: CASGGQNTGELFF. For the CDR3, the DNA is TGTGCCAGCGGGGGACAGAACACCGGGGAGCTGTTTTTT.

The chain joins TRBV28 to TRBJ2-7, with 8 bases aligning to TRBD1. V lost 8 bases, J lost 7 bases, and 13 bases stayed unmatched. Per the germline V gene, CDR1 is MDHEN and CDR2 is SYDVKM. The CDR3 contains 14 residues. This chain's CDR3 is CASSPSGQVREQYF. The CDR3 region has the DNA TGTGCCAGCTCCCCGTCGGGACAGGTGAGAGAGCAGTACTTC.

The V call is TRBV2, the J call TRBJ2-1, with 7 bases identical to TRBD2. V was clipped by 10 bases and J by 4 bases; unmatched bases: 10. CDR3 size: 14 residues. CDR1 and CDR2 from the germline V gene are SNHLY and FYNNEI. CDR3 protein: CANNPSGSYNEQFF. As DNA, the CDR3 is TGTGCCAACAACCCTAGCGGCAGTTACAATGAGCAGTTCTTC.

The rearrangement links TRBV4-2 to TRBJ1-1; TRBD1 might be the D (6 bases). CDR3 size: 16 residues. The V and J ends lost 4 bases and 7 bases respectively, with 22 bases between them. Looked up from germline, CDR1 is LGHNA and CDR2 is YNFKEQ. DNA of the CDR3: TGTGCCAGCAGCCCCAGGGACCAGGGGATCTTTAGTGAAGCTTTCTTT. Amino acids: CASSPRDQGIFSEAFF.

Notes on this clone: The germline gene is not matched at one end of the junction; a read error may be the cause. This chain joins TRBV7-9 and TRBJ2-1; 12 nucleotides align to TRBD2. The length of the CDR3 is 18 residues. Germline values: CDR1 SEHNR, CDR2 FQNEAQ (reference sequence). The DNA of the CDR3 is TGTTCCAGCAGCTTAGCGACTAGCGGGGGATACACCTACAATGAGCAGTTCTTC. Its protein is CSSSLATSGGYTYNEQFF.

The J gene is TRBJ2-5, the V gene TRBV7-6; D perhaps matches TRBD2 (5 bases). Per germline, CDR1 SGHVS and CDR2 FNYEAQ. V was cut by 3 bases and J by 7 bases, with 9 bases left in between. This CDR3 region has 12 residues. CDR3 in amino acids: CASSLEGRTQYF. Written as DNA, the CDR3 is TGTGCCAGCAGCTTGGAAGGGAGGACCCAGTACTTC.

This rearrangement joins TRBV30 to TRBJ1-2; D not certain. CDR3 size: 12 residues. With 0 bases removed from V and 5 bases from J, the gap between germline ends came to 7 bases. CDR1 GTSNPN and CDR2 SVGIG come from the germline V gene (reference sequence). This chain's CDR3 is CAWSVREYGYTF. DNA for the CDR3: TGTGCCTGGAGTGTACGGGAATATGGCTACACCTTC.

The chain employs TRBV5-6 and TRBJ2-2; TRBD2 aligns across 10 bases. Germline V lookup: CDR1 SGHDT, CDR2 YYEEEE. Unmatched junction bases numbered 3, after V lost 7 bases and J lost 0 bases. This CDR3 has 15 residues. CDR3 coding DNA: TGTGCCAGCGGTCTAGCGGGGGCGAACACCGGGGAGCTGTTTTTT. Protein sequence: CASGLAGANTGELFF.

The chain combines TRBV29-1 with TRBJ1-2, with a possible D match to TRBD1 (6 bases). The CDR3 has 12 amino acids. From germline, CDR1 is SQVTM and CDR2 ANQGSEA. Between the trimmed V and J ends, which lost 6 bases and 4 bases, there was a span of 12 bases. The CDR3 region is CSVQGQTYGYTF. DNA for the CDR3: TGCAGCGTCCAAGGACAGACCTATGGCTACACCTTC.

The chain employs TRBV4-1 and TRBJ2-2, with 7 nucleotides matching TRBD2. The V gene's germline CDR1 is MGHRA and CDR2 YSYEKL. The V and J ends lost 1 base and 1 base, in that order; junction bases with no gene match: 3. The CDR3 is 16 amino acids. CDR3 amino acids: CASSQVKRENTGELFF. CDR3 nucleotide sequence: TGCGCCAGCAGCCAAGTTAAGCGGGAGAACACCGGGGAGCTGTTTTTT.

The chain couples TRBV11-3 to TRBJ2-2, with 8 bases that match TRBD2. The CDR3 is 15 amino acids. The ends lost 5 bases at V and 5 bases at J; junction bases unmatched: 7. CDR1 and CDR2 from the germline V gene are SGHNT and YENEEA. The CDR3 nucleotides read TGTGCCAGCAGCCTCATGGGCGGGGGGACCGGGGAGCTGTTTTTT. This translates into CASSLMGGGTGELFF.

The rearrangement joins TRBV5-6 to TRBJ2-5, with TRBD2 identical over 11 bases. Looked up from germline, CDR1 is SGHDT and CDR2 is YYEEEE. Trimming cost V 3 bases and J 1 base; bases outside gene matches: 8. CDR3 length: 17 residues. CDR3 sequence: CASSSTGTSGFQETQYF. The CDR3 DNA reads TGTGCCAGCAGCTCCACCGGGACTAGCGGATTCCAAGAGACCCAGTACTTC.

This clone was observed a handful of times. This chain links TRBV4-3 with TRBJ2-1; unclear D gene. CDR1 and CDR2 (germline): LGHNA, YSLEER. Trimming stripped 1 base from V and 10 bases from J, with 17 bases between. The CDR3 consists of 15 residues. The CDR3 nucleotides are TGCGCCAGCAGCCAAGGATATGGTACGGCGGTGGAGCAGTTCTTC. Protein: CASSQGYGTAVEQFF.

There are a few counts of this clone. The V call is TRBV6-5, the J call TRBJ2-7; D may be TRBD2 (5 bases). The germline V and J ends were trimmed by 2 bases and 2 bases, with 16 bases remaining between them. Germline-derived CDR1 and CDR2 are MNHEY and SVGAGI. The length of the CDR3 is 16 residues. CDR3 nucleotides: TGTGCCAGCAGTTACCTCCAACAACTAGGTCCCTACGAGCAGTACTTC. Protein product: CASSYLQQLGPYEQYF.

This clone was observed a few times. The chain couples TRBV2 to TRBJ1-3; D is unresolved. The CDR3 extends over 15 amino acids. The germline V gene encodes CDR1 SNHLY and CDR2 FYNNEI. With 0 bases removed from V and 0 bases from J, the gap between germline ends came to 6 bases. The CDR3 reads CASSEAPVSGNTIYF. The CDR3 bases are TGTGCCAGCAGTGAAGCTCCGGTCTCTGGAAACACCATATATTTT. Using reference TRBV2 and TRBJ1-3 for the parts outside the CDR3, the full variable domain is EPEVTQTPSHQVTQMGQEVILRCVPISNHLYFYWYRQILGQKVEFLVSFYNNEISEKSEIFDDQFSVERPDGSNFTLKIRSTKLEDSAMYFCASSEAPVSGNTIYFGEGSWLTVV.

This clone was detected many times. V gene TRBV7-3 combines with J gene TRBJ2-5; D ambiguous. Germline values: CDR1 SGHTA, CDR2 FQGTGA. Trimming cost V 5 bases and J 3 bases, with 13 bases left between them. The CDR3 spans 14 residues. This CDR3 reads CASSTLGGEETQYF. The DNA of the CDR3 is TGTGCCAGCAGCACCTTAGGCGGAGAAGAGACCCAGTACTTC.

The chain recombines TRBV29-1 with TRBJ2-3, with 9 nucleotides matching TRBD2. CDR3 size: 14 residues. J gave up 3 bases and V 6 bases, and 7 bases lay outside the gene matches. From germline, CDR1 is SQVTM and CDR2 ANQGSEA. CDR3 residues: CSVVNAGGTDTQYF. DNA of the CDR3: TGCAGCGTAGTCAATGCGGGGGGGACAGATACGCAGTATTTT.

The CDR3 here is CASQTPRGIEGYTF. In nucleotides, the CDR3 is TGTGCCAGCCAGACCCCCCGGGGGATAGAGGGCTACACCTTC. The chain is built from TRBV2 and TRBJ1-2; a possible D gene is TRBD1 (5 bases). Germline CDR1 and CDR2: SNHLY and FYNNEI. Trimming took 8 bases from V and 8 from J, leaving 21 bases between them. This CDR3 has 14 residues.

V gene TRBV4-2 combines with J gene TRBJ2-1; 10 nucleotides match TRBD2. Germline lookup yields CDR1 LGHNA and CDR2 YNFKEQ. The CDR3 sequence is 16 residues long. Unmatched junction bases numbered 6, after V lost 0 bases and J lost 7 bases. CDR3 in DNA: TGTGCCAGCAGCCAAGATCGAGCGGGGGGGCCAAATGAGCAGTTCTTC. Protein product: CASSQDRAGGPNEQFF.

This clone came up once. The rearrangement uses TRBV9 and TRBJ2-1, with D uncertain. Germline V gene lookup returns CDR1 SGDLS and CDR2 YYNGEE. This CDR3 region has 15 residues. Trimming shortened V by 4 bases and J by 4 bases, and 15 bases separated the two germline ends. DNA for the CDR3: TGTGCCAGCAGCCTACCCTCGACGGGTTACAATGAGCAGTTCTTC. Translated, it gives CASSLPSTGYNEQFF. Using reference TRBV9 and TRBJ2-1 for the parts outside the CDR3, the full variable domain is DSGVTQTPKHLITATGQRVTLRCSPRSGDLSVYWYQQSLDQGLQFLIQYYNGEERAKGNILERFSAQQFPDLHSELNLSSLELGDSALYFCASSLPSTGYNEQFFGPGTRLTVL.

This clone was found once. The chain couples TRBV5-4 to TRBJ2-5; TRBD1 agrees at 10 bases. The germline CDR1 and CDR2 sequences are SGHNT and YYREEE (reference sequence). This CDR3 has 14 residues. Unmatched junction bases numbered 3, after V lost 4 bases and J lost 3 bases. Here the CDR3 reads CASSRGTGEETQYF. CDR3 bases: TGTGCCAGCAGCCGGGGGACAGGGGAAGAGACCCAGTACTTC.

The rearrangement links TRBV28 to TRBJ2-7; 10 nucleotides agree with TRBD1. With V trimmed by 5 bases and J by 5 bases, 21 bases remained unmatched. From germline, CDR1 is MDHEN and CDR2 SYDVKM. CDR3 length: 19 residues. In DNA form, the CDR3 reads TGTGCCAGCAGTATCTGGGAGCGTGGACAGGGGGATTGGCGGGACGAGCAGTACTTC. It is translated as CASSIWERGQGDWRDEQYF.

The chain employs TRBV4-2 and TRBJ2-7, with D tentatively TRBD2 (6 bases). The V and J ends lost 0 bases and 10 bases respectively, with 13 bases between them. The CDR3 covers 13 residues. The germline CDR1 and CDR2 sequences are LGHNA and YNFKEQ. Here the CDR3 DNA reads TGTGCCAGCAGCCAAGATTCTACTAGCTTTCAGTACTTC. Its translation is CASSQDSTSFQYF.

The genes are TRBV5-6 and TRBJ2-7, with 7 bases that match TRBD1. Germline values: CDR1 SGHDT, CDR2 YYEEEE. This CDR3 contains 16 residues. V gave up 0 bases and J gave up 3 bases; unmatched junction bases: 9. CDR3 sequence: CASSLAPGTASYEQYF. CDR3 nucleotide sequence: TGTGCCAGCAGCTTGGCCCCCGGGACAGCAAGCTACGAGCAGTACTTC.

V and J are TRBV30 and TRBJ2-1, with 8 nucleotides matching TRBD2. The CDR3 consists of 15 residues. Germline V CDR1 and CDR2: GTSNPN, SVGIG (reference sequence). Trimming took 1 base from V and 0 from J; bases not matched to a gene: 2. This CDR3 reads CAWSGGRPSYNEQFF. Written as DNA, the CDR3 is TGTGCCTGGAGTGGCGGGAGGCCCTCCTACAATGAGCAGTTCTTC.

The chain uses TRBV30 and TRBJ2-7; 9 bases align to TRBD2. The CDR3 is made up of 18 amino acids. V dropped 3 bases and J dropped 2; count of bases not matched to a gene: 17. CDR1 and CDR2 from the germline V gene are GTSNPN and SVGIG (reference sequence). Here the CDR3 DNA reads TGTGCCTGGAGAGCAGGGACTAGCAGGAGCCGGGGGGCCTACGAGCAGTACTTC. Encoded protein: CAWRAGTSRSRGAYEQYF. Variable domain in full (rest from reference TRBV30 and TRBJ2-7): SQTIHQWPATLVQPVGSPLSLECTVEGTSNPNLYWYRQAAGRGLQLLFYSVGIGQISSEVPQNLSASRPQDRQFILSSKKLLLSDSGFYLCAWRAGTSRSRGAYEQYFGPGTRLTVT.

The chain couples TRBV7-2 to TRBJ2-1, with a tentative D call TRBD1 (6 bases). Looked up from germline, CDR1 is SGHTA and CDR2 is FQGNSA. The V and J ends lost 3 bases and 6 bases respectively, with 15 bases between them. This CDR3 region has 15 residues. CDR3 in DNA: TGTGCCAGCAGCTTTTACAGGGATTTGGGCAATGAGCAGTTCTTC. Its translation is CASSFYRDLGNEQFF.